This TCR beta chain was obtained from a study of blood T cells in healthy people across ages. CDR1 and CDR2 from the germline V gene are SGDLS and YYNGEE. V was clipped by 0 bases and J by 2 bases, with 10 bases between them. This CDR3 is 15 amino acids long. A J-beta primer mix and a sample-barcoded 5' primer were used in a second PCR of about 6 to 12 cycles. TCRdb re-called the 5' RACE reads through MiXCR, storing one row per CDR3 protein. The sample yields approximately 1,700,000 distinct CDR3 sequences, around 40% seen once. Each donor gave approximately 9.1 milliliters of peripheral blood. The chain recombines TRBV9 with TRBJ2-3; no firm D call. Specimen: blood. The sequence was collected from a human donor in good health. Here the CDR3 DNA reads TGTGCCAGCAGCGTAGGAGACATCGCCACAGATACGCAGTATTTT. Amino acid sequence: CASSVGDIATDTQYF.